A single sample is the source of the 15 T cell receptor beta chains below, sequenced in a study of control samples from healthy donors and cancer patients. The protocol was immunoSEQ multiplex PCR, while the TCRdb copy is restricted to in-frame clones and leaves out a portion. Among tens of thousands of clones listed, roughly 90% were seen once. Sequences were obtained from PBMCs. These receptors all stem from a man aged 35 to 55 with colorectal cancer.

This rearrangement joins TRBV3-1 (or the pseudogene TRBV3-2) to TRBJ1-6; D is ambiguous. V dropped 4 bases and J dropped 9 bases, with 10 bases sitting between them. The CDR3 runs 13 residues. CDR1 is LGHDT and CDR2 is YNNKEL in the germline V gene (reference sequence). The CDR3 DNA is TGTGCCAGCAGCCTAAGTCAATTTTCACCCCTCCACTTT. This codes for CASSLSQFSPLHF.

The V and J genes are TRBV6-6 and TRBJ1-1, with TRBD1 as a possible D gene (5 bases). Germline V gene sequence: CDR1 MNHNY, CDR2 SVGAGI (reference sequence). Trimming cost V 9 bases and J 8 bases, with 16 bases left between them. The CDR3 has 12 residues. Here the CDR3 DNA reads TGTGCCAGTGCAGGGAGTAACATGGAAGCTTTCTTT. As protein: CASAGSNMEAFF.

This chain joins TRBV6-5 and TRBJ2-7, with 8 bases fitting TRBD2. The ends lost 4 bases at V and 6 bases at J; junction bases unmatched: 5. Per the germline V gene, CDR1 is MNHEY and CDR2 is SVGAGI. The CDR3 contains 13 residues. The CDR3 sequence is CASSSPGGTEQYF. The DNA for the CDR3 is TGTGCCAGCAGTTCCCCGGGAGGGACCGAGCAGTACTTC.

The CDR3 nucleotides read TGTGCCAGCAGCTTAGCCCTACTAGCGGGGTATGGCGGTAGCACAGATACGCAGTATTTT. Translated: CASSLALLAGYGGSTDTQYF. This sequence joins TRBV7-8 and TRBJ2-3, with 10 bases that match TRBD2. The germline V gene has CDR1 SGHVS and CDR2 FQNEAQ. This CDR3 contains 20 residues. The junction had 12 bases not matched to a gene; V was cut back by 0 bases and J by 0 bases.

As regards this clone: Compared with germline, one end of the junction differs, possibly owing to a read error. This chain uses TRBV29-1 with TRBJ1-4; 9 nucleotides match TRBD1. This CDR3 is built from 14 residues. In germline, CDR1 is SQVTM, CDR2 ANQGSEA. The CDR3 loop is CSARQQGANEKLFF. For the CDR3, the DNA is TGCAGCGCCCGACAACAGGGGGCTAACGAAAAACTGTTTTTT. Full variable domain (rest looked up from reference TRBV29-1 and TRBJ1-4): SAVISQKPSRDICQRGTSLTIQCQVDSQVTMMFWYRQQPGQSLTLIATANQGSEATYESGFVIDKFPISRPNLTFSTLTVSNMSPEDSSIYLCSARQQGANEKLFFGSGTQLSVL.

The CDR3, as DNA: TGCGCCAGCAGACCGAGTACTAGCGGCGGGCTCTACGAGCAGTACTTC. It is translated as CASRPSTSGGLYEQYF. The genes are TRBV4-1 and TRBJ2-7; 8 nucleotides match TRBD2. Germline V lookup: CDR1 MGHRA, CDR2 YSYEKL. This CDR3 contains 16 residues. V shed 6 bases, J shed 3 bases, and the junction held 13 bases outside the gene matches.

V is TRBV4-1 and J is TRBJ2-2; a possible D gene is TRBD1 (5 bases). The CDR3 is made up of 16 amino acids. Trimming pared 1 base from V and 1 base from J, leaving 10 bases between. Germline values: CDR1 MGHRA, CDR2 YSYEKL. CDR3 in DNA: TGCGCCAGCAGCCAAGCTGGGCAGGGGAACACCGGGGAGCTGTTTTTT. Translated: CASSQAGQGNTGELFF.

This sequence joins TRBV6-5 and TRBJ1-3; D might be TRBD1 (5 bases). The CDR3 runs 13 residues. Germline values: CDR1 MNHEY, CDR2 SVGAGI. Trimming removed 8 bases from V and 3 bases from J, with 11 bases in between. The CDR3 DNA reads TGTGCCAGCGTCCGGGACGGTGGAAACACCATATATTTT. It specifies CASVRDGGNTIYF.

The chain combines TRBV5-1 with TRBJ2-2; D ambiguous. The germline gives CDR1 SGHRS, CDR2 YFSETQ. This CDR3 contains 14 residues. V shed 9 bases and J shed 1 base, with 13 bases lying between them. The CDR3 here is CATSPRLNTGELFF. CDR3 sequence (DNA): TGCGCCACCTCCCCGAGGTTGAACACCGGGGAGCTGTTTTTT.

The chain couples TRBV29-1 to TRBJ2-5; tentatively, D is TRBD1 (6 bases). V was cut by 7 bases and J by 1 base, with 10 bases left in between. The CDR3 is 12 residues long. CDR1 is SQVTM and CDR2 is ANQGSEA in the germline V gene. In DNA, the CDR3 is TGCAGCGCCAAGACAGGCCAAGAGACCCAGTACTTC. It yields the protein CSAKTGQETQYF.

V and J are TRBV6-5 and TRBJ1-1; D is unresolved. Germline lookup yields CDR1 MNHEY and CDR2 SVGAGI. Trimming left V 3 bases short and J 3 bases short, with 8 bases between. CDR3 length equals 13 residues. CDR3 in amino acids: CASSYTTDTEAFF. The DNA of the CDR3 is TGTGCCAGCAGTTATACGACCGACACTGAAGCTTTCTTT.

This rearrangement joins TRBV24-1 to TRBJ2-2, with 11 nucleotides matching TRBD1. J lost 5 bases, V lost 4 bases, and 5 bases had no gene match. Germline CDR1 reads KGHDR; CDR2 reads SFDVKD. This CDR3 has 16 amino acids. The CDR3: CATSEWDRGRTGELFF. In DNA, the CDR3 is TGTGCCACCAGTGAATGGGACAGGGGGAGAACCGGGGAGCTGTTTTTT.

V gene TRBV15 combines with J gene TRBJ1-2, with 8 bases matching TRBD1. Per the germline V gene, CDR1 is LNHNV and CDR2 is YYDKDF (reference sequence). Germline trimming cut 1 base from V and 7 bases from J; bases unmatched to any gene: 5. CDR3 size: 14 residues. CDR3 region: CATSRGAGGVGYTF. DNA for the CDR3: TGTGCCACCAGCAGAGGGGCAGGGGGCGTTGGCTACACCTTC.

The CDR3: CASSQLIVNEQFF. Here the CDR3 DNA reads TGTGCCAGCAGCCAACTAATTGTCAATGAGCAGTTCTTC. The gene calls are TRBV14 and TRBJ2-1; no clear D gene. Deletions cut 2 bases from V and 6 bases from J, with 8 bases between. The CDR3 extends over 13 amino acids. Germline-derived CDR1 and CDR2 are SGHDN and FVKESK.

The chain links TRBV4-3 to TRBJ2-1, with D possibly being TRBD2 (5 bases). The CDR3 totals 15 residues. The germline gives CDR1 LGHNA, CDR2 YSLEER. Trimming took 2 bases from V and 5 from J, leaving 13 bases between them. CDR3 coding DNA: TGCGCCAGCAGCCAAAATCCCGGACTGAACAATGAGCAGTTCTTC. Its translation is CASSQNPGLNNEQFF.